Listed here are 7 T cell receptor beta chains from one sample, sequenced in a study of blood T cell repertoires in COVID-19. Some clones are missing from TCRdb's copy, which holds only in-frame ones; the method was immunoSEQ multiplex PCR. The data show 90,000 to 100,000 clones, 84% seen once. Input material: peripheral blood. Source of these receptors: a man aged 55 to 70 with acute or convalescent COVID-19.

The gene calls are TRBV19 and TRBJ2-6; maybe TRBD1 (6 bases). Trimming removed 3 bases from V and 4 bases from J, with 19 bases in between. The CDR3 consists of 18 residues. Germline CDR1 LNHDA, CDR2 SQIVND (reference sequence). The CDR3 coding sequence is TGTGCCAGTAGTATTCCCAGCAGGGGTGAAGTCGGGGCCAACGTCCTGACTTTC. Translation gives CASSIPSRGEVGANVLTF.

CDR3 region: CAISPGTEQETQYF. CDR3 in DNA: TGTGCCATCAGCCCCGGGACAGAGCAAGAGACCCAGTACTTC. This chain links TRBV10-3 with TRBJ2-5; TRBD1 matches 7 bases. CDR3 size: 14 residues. CDR1 and CDR2 (germline): ENHRY, SYGVKD. The junction had 6 bases not matched to a gene; V was cut back by 6 bases and J by 2 bases.

The chain has TRBV27 and TRBJ2-3; D is uncertain. This CDR3 contains 15 residues. The V gene lost 4 bases and the J gene lost 4 bases, with 15 bases spanning the gap. Looked up from germline, CDR1 is MNHEY and CDR2 is SMNVEV (reference sequence). In DNA form, the CDR3 reads TGTGCCAGCAGTTCCCGGGTAGAGGTCCCAGATACGCAGTATTTT. It yields the protein CASSSRVEVPDTQYF.

This clone was detected once. The chain is built from TRBV7-8 and TRBJ1-6, with 9 bases fitting TRBD1. The germline V gene has CDR1 SGHVS and CDR2 FQNEAQ. Unmatched junction bases numbered 4, after V lost 5 bases and J lost 8 bases. The CDR3 runs 14 residues. As DNA, the CDR3 is TGTGCCAGCAGCATGACAGGGGGGGATTCACCCCTCCACTTT. It translates to CASSMTGGDSPLHF.

This rearrangement joins TRBV30 to TRBJ2-6, with 7 bases lining up with TRBD1. Germline-derived CDR1 and CDR2 are GTSNPN and SVGIG (reference sequence). The trim removed 4 bases at V and 0 bases at J, leaving 12 bases unmatched. The CDR3 sequence is 18 residues long. In nucleotides, the CDR3 is TGTGCCTGGATTGACCGGGGACAGTTAATCTCTGGGGCCAACGTCCTGACTTTC. As protein: CAWIDRGQLISGANVLTF.

The sample holds a few counts of this clone. The rearrangement links TRBV4-1 to TRBJ1-2; D possibly corresponds to TRBD1 (6 bases). This CDR3 contains 15 residues. Trimming took 4 bases from V and 0 from J, leaving 12 bases between them. The germline gives CDR1 MGHRA, CDR2 YSYEKL. In DNA, the CDR3 is TGCGCCAGCAGCCCTCAGGGGACGTCTAACTATGGCTACACCTTC. Translated: CASSPQGTSNYGYTF.

This clone was observed a few times. The chain couples TRBV10-3 to TRBJ2-3; 7 nucleotides line up with TRBD2. Germline CDR1 ENHRY, CDR2 SYGVKD. V lost 5 bases to trimming and J lost 7 bases; unmatched junction nucleotides: 12. CDR3 length: 15 amino acids. The CDR3 spells CAISRTSREGYTQYF. The CDR3 DNA is TGTGCCATCAGTAGGACTAGTAGGGAGGGCTATACGCAGTATTTT.